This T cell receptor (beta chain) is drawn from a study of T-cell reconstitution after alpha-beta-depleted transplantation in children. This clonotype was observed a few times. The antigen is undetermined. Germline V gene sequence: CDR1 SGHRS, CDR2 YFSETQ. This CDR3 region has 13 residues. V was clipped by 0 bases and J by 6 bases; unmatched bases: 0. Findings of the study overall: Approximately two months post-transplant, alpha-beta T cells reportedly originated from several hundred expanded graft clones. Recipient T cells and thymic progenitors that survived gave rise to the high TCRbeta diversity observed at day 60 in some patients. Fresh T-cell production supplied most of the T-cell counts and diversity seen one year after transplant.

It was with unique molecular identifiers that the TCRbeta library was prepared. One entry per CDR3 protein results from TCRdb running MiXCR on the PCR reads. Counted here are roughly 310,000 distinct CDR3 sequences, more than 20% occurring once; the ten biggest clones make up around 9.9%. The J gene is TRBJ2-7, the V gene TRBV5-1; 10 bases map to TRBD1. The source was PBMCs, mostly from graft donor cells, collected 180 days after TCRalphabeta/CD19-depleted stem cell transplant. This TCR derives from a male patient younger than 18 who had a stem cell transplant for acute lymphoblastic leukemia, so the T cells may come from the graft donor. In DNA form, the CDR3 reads TGCGCCAGCAGCTTGGGACAGGGGGCCGAGCAGTACTTC. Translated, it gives CASSLGQGAEQYF. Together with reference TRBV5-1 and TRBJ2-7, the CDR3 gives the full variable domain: KAGVTQTPRYLIKTRGQQVTLSCSPISGHRSVSWYQQTPGQGLQFLFEYFSETQRNKGNFPGRFSGRQFSNSRSEMNVSTLELGDSALYLCASSLGQGAEQYFGPGTRLTVT.